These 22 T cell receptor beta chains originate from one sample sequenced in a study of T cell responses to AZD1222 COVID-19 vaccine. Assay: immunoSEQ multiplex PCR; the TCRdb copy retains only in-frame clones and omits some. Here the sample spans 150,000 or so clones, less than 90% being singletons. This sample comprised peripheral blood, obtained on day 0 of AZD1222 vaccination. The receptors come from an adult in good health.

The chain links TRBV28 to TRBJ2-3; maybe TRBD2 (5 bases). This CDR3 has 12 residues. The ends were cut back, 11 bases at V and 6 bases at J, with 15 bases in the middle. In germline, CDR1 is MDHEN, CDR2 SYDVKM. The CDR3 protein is CASAEMADTQYF. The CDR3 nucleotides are TGTGCCTCAGCGGAGATGGCTGATACGCAGTATTTT.

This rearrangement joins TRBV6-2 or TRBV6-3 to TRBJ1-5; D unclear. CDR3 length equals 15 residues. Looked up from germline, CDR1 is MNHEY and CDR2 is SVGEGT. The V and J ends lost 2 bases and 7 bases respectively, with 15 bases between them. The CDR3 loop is CASSYDGTEAQPQHF. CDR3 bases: TGTGCCAGCAGTTACGACGGAACGGAGGCGCAGCCCCAGCATTTT.

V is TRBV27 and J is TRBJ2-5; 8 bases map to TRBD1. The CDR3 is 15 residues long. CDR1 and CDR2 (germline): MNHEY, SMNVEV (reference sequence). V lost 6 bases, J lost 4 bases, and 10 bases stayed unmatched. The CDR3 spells CASSPRGGTGETQYF. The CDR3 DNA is TGTGCCAGCAGCCCGCGGGGCGGGACAGGAGAGACCCAGTACTTC.

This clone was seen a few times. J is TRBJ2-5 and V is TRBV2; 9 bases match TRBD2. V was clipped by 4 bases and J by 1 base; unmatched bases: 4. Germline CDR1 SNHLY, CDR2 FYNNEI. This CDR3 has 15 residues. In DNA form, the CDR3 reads TGTGCCAGCAGTGGTATAGCGGGGGCCCAAGAGACCCAGTACTTC. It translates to CASSGIAGAQETQYF.

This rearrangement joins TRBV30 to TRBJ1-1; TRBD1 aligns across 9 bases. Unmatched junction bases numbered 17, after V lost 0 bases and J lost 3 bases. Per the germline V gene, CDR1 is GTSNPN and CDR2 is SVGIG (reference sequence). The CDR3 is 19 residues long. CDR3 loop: CAWSVFLGQGMWPDTEAFF. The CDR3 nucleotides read TGTGCCTGGAGTGTATTTCTTGGACAGGGGATGTGGCCCGACACTGAAGCTTTCTTT.

In DNA, the CDR3 is TGTGCCAGCTCCCCAGGGACAGGGGGCGTTCAGCCCCAGCATTTT. Its protein product is CASSPGTGGVQPQHF. V usage is TRBV18 and J usage is TRBJ1-5; 12 nucleotides match TRBD1. This CDR3 is 15 amino acids long. Looked up from germline, CDR1 is KGHSH and CDR2 is LQKENI. After removal of 6 bases from V and 6 bases from J, the junction contained 6 bases not matched to a gene.

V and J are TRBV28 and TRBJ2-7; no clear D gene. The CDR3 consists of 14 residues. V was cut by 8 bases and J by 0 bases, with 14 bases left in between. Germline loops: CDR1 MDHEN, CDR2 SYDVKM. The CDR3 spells CASVRSGLSYEQYF. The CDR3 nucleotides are TGTGCCAGCGTCAGGTCGGGCCTCTCCTACGAGCAGTACTTC.

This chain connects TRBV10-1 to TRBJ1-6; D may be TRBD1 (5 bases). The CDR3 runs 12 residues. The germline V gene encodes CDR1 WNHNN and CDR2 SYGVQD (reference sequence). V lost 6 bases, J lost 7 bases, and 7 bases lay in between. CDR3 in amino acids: CASSGDNSPLHF. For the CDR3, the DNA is TGCGCCAGCAGCGGGGACAATTCACCCCTCCACTTT.

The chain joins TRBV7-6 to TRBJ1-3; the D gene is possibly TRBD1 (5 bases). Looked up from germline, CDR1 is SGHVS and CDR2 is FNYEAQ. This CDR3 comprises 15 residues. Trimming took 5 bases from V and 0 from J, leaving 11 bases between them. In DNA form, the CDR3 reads TGTGCCAGCAGCGAGGACATCCGCTCTGGAAACACCATATATTTT. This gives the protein CASSEDIRSGNTIYF.

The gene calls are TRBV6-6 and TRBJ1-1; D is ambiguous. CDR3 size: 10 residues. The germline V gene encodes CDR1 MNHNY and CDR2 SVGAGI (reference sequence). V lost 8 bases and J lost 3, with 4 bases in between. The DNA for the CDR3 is TGTGCCAGCGTCTACACTGAAGCTTTCTTT. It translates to CASVYTEAFF.

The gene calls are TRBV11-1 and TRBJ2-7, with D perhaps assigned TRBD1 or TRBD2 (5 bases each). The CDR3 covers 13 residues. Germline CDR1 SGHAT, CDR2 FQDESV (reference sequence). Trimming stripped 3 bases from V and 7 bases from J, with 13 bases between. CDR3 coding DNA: TGTGCCAGCAGCTTTCAGGGTTCGGGAGAGCAGTACGTC. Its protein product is CASSFQGSGEQYV.

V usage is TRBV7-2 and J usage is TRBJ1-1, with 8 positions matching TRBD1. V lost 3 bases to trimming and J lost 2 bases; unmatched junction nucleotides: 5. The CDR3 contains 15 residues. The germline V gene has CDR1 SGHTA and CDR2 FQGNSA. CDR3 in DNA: TGTGCCAGCAGCTTTACAGGGGGAGTAAACACTGAAGCTTTCTTT. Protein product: CASSFTGGVNTEAFF.

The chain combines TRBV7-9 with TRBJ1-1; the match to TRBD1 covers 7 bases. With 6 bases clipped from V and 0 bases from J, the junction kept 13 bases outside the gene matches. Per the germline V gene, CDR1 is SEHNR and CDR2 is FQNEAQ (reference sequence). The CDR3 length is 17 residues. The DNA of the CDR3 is TGTGCCAGCAGTCCCCCGGGACAGAACAACATGAACACTGAAGCTTTCTTT. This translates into CASSPPGQNNMNTEAFF.

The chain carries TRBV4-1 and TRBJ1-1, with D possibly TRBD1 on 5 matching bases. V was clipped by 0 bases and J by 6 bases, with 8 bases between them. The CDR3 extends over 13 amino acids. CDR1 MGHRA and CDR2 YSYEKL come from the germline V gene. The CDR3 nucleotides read TGCGCCAGCAGCCAAGATGGGGGGGCTGAAGCTTTCTTT. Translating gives CASSQDGGAEAFF.

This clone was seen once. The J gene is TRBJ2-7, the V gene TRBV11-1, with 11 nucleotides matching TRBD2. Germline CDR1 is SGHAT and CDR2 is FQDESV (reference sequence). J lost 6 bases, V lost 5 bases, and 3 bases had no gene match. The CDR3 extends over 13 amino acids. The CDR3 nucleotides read TGTGCCAGCAGCCTGGGACTAGCGGCCGAGCAGTACGTC. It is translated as CASSLGLAAEQYV.

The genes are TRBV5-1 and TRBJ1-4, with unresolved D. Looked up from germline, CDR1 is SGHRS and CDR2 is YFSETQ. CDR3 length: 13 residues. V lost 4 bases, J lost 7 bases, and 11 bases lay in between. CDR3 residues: CASSRTRGEKLFF. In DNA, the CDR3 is TGCGCCAGCAGCAGGACGCGAGGTGAAAAACTGTTTTTT.

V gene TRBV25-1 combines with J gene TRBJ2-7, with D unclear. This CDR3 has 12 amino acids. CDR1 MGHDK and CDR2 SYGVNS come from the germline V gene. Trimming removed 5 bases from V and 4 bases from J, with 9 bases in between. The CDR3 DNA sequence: TGTGCCAGCAGTCTTTCCGGGTACGAGCAGTACGTC. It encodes CASSLSGYEQYV.

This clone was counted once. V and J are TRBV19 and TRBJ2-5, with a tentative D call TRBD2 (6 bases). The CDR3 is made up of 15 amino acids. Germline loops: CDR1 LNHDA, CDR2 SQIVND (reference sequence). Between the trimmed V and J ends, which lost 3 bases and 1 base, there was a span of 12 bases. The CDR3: CASSILGGFQETQYF. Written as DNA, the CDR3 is TGTGCCAGTAGTATCCTGGGGGGATTCCAAGAGACCCAGTACTTC.

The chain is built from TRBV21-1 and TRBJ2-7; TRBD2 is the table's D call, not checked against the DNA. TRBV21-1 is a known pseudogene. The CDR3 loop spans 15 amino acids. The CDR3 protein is CASSKSPEGSYEQYV. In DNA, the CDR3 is TGTGCCAGCAGCAAATCCCCGGAGGGGTCCTACGAGCAGTACGTC.

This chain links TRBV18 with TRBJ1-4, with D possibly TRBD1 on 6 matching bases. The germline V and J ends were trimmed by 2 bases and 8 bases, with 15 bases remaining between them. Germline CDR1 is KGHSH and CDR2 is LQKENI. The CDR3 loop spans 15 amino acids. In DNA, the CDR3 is TGTGCCAGCTCACCATCCCGGGGGGCGCAGGAAAAACTGTTTTTT. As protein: CASSPSRGAQEKLFF.

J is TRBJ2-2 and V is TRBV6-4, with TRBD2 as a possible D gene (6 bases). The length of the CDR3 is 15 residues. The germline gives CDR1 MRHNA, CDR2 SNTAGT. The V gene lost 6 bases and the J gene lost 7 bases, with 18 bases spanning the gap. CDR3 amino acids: CASRSSGGTGGELFF. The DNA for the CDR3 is TGTGCCAGCAGATCGTCGGGTGGGACTGGCGGGGAGCTGTTTTTT.

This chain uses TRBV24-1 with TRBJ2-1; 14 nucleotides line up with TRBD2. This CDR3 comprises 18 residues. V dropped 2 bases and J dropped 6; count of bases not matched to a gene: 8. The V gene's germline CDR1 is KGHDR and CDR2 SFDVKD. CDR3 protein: CATSDSGLAGVEGNEQFF. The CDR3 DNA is TGTGCCACCAGTGATTCGGGACTAGCGGGAGTAGAGGGCAATGAGCAGTTCTTC.